The rows below give T cell receptor beta chains drawn from one sample of a study of T cell responses to AZD1222 COVID-19 vaccine. The table came from immunoSEQ multiplex PCR; TCRdb's copy has only in-frame clones and leaves some out. The sample holds over 120,000 clones, 90% to 95% seen once. The sample here was peripheral blood, taken 28 days after the second AZD1222 dose. The source is an adult who received the AZD1222 COVID-19 vaccine. Each CDR3 is given with its conserved first and last residue. Each record gives: V gene, J gene, clone size, D gene, CDR3 protein, CDR3 DNA. D genes are given only for firm matches. Clone size is given for some rows only: seen once, a few or many times, or a class if the clone is expanded.

V: TRBV19; J: TRBJ1-1; size: .; D: TRBD1; CDR3: CASKQTGAGNTEAFF; DNA: TGTGCCAGTAAACAAACAGGGGCTGGGAACACTGAAGCTTTCTTT
V: TRBV6-5; J: TRBJ1-1; size: .; D: TRBD1; CDR3: CASSYYRTGGDTEAFF; DNA: TGTGCCAGCAGTTACTATCGGACAGGGGGTGACACTGAAGCTTTCTTT
V: TRBV6-1; J: TRBJ1-5; size: .; D: .; CDR3: CASSESAGVQPQHF; DNA: TGTGCCAGCAGTGAATCTGCAGGGGTACAGCCCCAGCATTTT
V: TRBV11-2; J: TRBJ2-7; size: .; D: .; CDR3: CASSLVGVYEQYF; DNA: TGTGCCAGCAGCTTAGTAGGGGTCTACGAGCAGTACTTC
V: TRBV5-1; J: TRBJ1-1; size: .; D: .; CDR3: CASNEGGGGGREAFF; DNA: TGCGCCAGCAATGAGGGTGGCGGGGGCGGACGTGAAGCTTTCTTT
V: TRBV7-8; J: TRBJ1-2; size: once; D: TRBD1; CDR3: CASSPWTGDYGYTF; DNA: TGTGCCAGCAGCCCATGGACAGGCGACTATGGCTACACCTTC
V: TRBV29-1; J: TRBJ1-1; size: .; D: .; CDR3: CSVRPNMNTEAFF; DNA: TGCAGCGTCCGGCCCAACATGAACACTGAAGCTTTCTTT
V: TRBV29-1; J: TRBJ1-2; size: .; D: TRBD1; CDR3: CSVGNRVGRQGLGGYTF; DNA: TGCAGCGTTGGTAATCGTGTGGGCAGACAGGGACTTGGTGGCTACACCTTC
V: TRBV11-2; J: TRBJ2-1; size: .; D: TRBD2; CDR3: CASSLVIAGGEDEQFF; DNA: TGTGCCAGCAGCTTAGTGATAGCGGGAGGGGAAGATGAGCAGTTCTTC
V: TRBV5-4; J: TRBJ1-1; size: .; D: TRBD1; CDR3: CASSRSGTGDTEAFF; DNA: TGTGCCAGCAGCCGGTCCGGGACAGGGGACACTGAAGCTTTCTTT
V: TRBV2; J: TRBJ2-7; size: .; D: .; CDR3: CASSGSPAYEQYF; DNA: TGTGCCAGCAGTGGCTCCCCAGCCTACGAGCAGTACTTC
V: TRBV29-1; J: TRBJ2-1; size: .; D: .; CDR3: CSVEDRGINEQFF; DNA: TGCAGCGTTGAAGATCGAGGAATCAATGAGCAGTTCTTC
V: TRBV6-1; J: TRBJ1-1; size: .; D: TRBD1; CDR3: CASSAPQGGLNTEAFF; DNA: TGTGCCAGCAGTGCCCCCCAGGGGGGGCTGAACACTGAAGCTTTCTTT
V: TRBV18; J: TRBJ2-7; size: .; D: TRBD1; CDR3: CASSPSRDRSNEQYF; DNA: TGTGCCAGCTCACCGTCCCGGGACAGGAGCAACGAGCAGTACTTC
V: TRBV18; J: TRBJ1-2; size: .; D: TRBD1; CDR3: CASSLDRPGYTF; DNA: TGTGCCAGCTCCCTGGACAGGCCTGGCTACACCTTC
V: TRBV2; J: TRBJ1-5; size: .; D: TRBD1; CDR3: CASRGGGGNQPQHF; DNA: TGTGCCTCCAGGGGGGGAGGAGGCAATCAGCCCCAGCATTTT
V: TRBV19; J: TRBJ1-5; size: .; D: .; CDR3: CASSTGLNQPQHF; DNA: TGTGCCAGTAGTACGGGGCTAAATCAGCCCCAGCATTTT
V: TRBV19; J: TRBJ2-1; size: .; D: TRBD1; CDR3: CASTRTGAYNEQFF; DNA: TGTGCCAGTACGAGGACAGGGGCCTACAATGAGCAGTTCTTC
V: TRBV29-1; J: TRBJ1-2; size: .; D: .; CDR3: CSVGGVLGNYGYTF; DNA: TGCAGCGTTGGGGGAGTTCTCGGTAACTATGGCTACACCTTC
V: TRBV27; J: TRBJ1-5; size: .; D: .; CDR3: CASSLGFNQPQHF; DNA: TGTGCCAGCAGTTTAGGATTCAATCAGCCCCAGCATTTT
V: TRBV24-1; J: TRBJ2-3; size: .; D: TRBD1; CDR3: CATSDSRSGQISSTQYF; DNA: TGTGCCACCAGTGACTCGAGATCGGGACAGATCTCGAGTACGCAGTATTTT
V: TRBV6-6; J: TRBJ1-5; size: .; D: TRBD1; CDR3: CASRQQGVSNQPQHF; DNA: TGTGCCAGCAGGCAACAGGGGGTTAGCAATCAGCCCCAGCATTTT
V: TRBV27; J: TRBJ1-1; size: .; D: TRBD1; CDR3: CASSSDRDTEAFF; DNA: TGTGCCAGCAGTTCTGACAGGGACACTGAAGCTTTCTTT
V: TRBV6-6; J: TRBJ2-1; size: once; D: .; CDR3: CASSGVRGPNNEQFF; DNA: TGTGCCAGCAGTGGGGTGCGGGGGCCAAACAATGAGCAGTTCTTC
V: TRBV7-2; J: TRBJ2-5; size: .; D: .; CDR3: CASSWGQETQYF; DNA: TGTGCCAGCAGTTGGGGGCAAGAGACCCAGTACTTC